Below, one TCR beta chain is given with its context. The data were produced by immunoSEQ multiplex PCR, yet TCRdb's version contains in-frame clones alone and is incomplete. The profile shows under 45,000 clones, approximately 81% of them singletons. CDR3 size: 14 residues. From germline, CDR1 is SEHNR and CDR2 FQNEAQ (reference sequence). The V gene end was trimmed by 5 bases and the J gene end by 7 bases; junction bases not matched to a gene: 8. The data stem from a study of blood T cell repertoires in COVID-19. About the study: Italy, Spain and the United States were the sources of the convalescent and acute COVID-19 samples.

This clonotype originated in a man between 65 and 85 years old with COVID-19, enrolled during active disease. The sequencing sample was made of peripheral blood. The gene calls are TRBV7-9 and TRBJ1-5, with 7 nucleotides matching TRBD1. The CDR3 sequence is CASSPDRVRQPQHF. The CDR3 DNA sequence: TGTGCCAGCAGCCCAGACAGGGTCCGGCAGCCCCAGCATTTT.